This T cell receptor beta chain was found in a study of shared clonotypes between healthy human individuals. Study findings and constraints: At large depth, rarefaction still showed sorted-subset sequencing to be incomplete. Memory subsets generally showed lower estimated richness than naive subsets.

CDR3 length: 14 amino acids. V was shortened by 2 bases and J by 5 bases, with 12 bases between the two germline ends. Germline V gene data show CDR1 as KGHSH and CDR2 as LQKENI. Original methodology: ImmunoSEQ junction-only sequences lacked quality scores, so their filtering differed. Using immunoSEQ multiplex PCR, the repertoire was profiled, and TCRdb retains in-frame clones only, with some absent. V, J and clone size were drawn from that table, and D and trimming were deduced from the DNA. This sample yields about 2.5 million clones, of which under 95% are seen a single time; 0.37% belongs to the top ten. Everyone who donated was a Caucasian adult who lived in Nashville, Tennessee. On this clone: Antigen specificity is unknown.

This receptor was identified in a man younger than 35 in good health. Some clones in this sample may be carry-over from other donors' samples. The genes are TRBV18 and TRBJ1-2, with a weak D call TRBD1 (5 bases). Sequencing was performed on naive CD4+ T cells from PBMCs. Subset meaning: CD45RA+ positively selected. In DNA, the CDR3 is TGTGCCAGCTCACCAAACGGAGAGGGGTATGGCTACACCTTC. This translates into CASSPNGEGYGYTF.